Here is one TCR beta chain with its context. Its antigen remains undetermined. No base quality information exists; no much larger clone differs at one position. In the same sample, other DNA sequences code for this CDR3. From its cysteine to its phenylalanine, the CDR3 spans 13 amino acids. The kept DNA is CDR3 alone, 39 bases in frame from the first base. CDR1 MNHEY and CDR2 SMNVEV were looked up in the germline V gene (reference sequence). V is cut by 3 bases and J by 4 bases, and the space between the germline ends is 10 bases. These data come from a study of shared clonotypes between healthy human individuals (dated by TCRdb to about 2020). Study-wide context: Three men and two women, aged 18 to 49 years, made up the cohort. Between about 0.8 and 8.9 billion PBMCs per donor were obtained by leukapheresis. The study deeply sequenced blood TCR repertoires of 5 or 6 healthy adults to estimate repertoire size and the extent of clonotype sharing between individuals. Libraries were prepared and TCR repertoires were sequenced by different laboratories using diverse techniques, in order to increase sequencing depth and limit assay-specific biases. For each donor, CD4 naive and CD4 memory were each given three plates, CD8 naive was given two plates, and CD8 memory was given one plate. Overall study results and their limits: Clonotypes shared by all four sorted-subset donors showed higher generation probabilities than non-shared clonotypes. The genetic and exposure-history diversity represented was limited by the small number of donors. Based on pairwise subsampling, the degree of clonotype sharing among donors was expected to be affected by sequencing depth. Rarefaction of sorted-subset datasets indicated incomplete sequencing despite the large sequencing depth. Sharing across several donors was observed for around 5% of naive CD4, over 3% of naive CD8, roughly 2.3% of memory CD4, and roughly 0.43% of memory CD8 clonotypes. Sampling was restricted to blood, and TCR repertoires in tissues likely differ from the TCR repertoires found in blood. Naive subsets generally had larger estimated clonotype richness than memory subsets.

For the CD8 naive samples, CD45RO-negative cells were positively selected for CCR7, yielding a CD45RA+CCR7+ population from which TemRA cells were excluded. The donors were healthy, HIV-negative adults who had no recently reported acute infections or vaccinations. Only Caucasian adults living in Nashville, Tennessee, USA were represented among the donors. After blood collection by leukapheresis, PBMCs were isolated using Ficoll-Histopaque density gradient centrifugation and then cryopreserved in the vapor phase of liquid nitrogen. Analytical flow cytometry was used to check the purity and quantity of every magnetically sorted T cell population. Genomic DNA was isolated from each sorted fraction and quantified by UV absorbance on a Nanodrop 2000c. Using the deep immunoSEQ assay, TCR CDR3 regions were amplified from genomic DNA by multiplex PCR. Genomic DNA extracted from each cell subset was distributed evenly over all wells of several immunoSEQ 96-well plates, and each plate served as one replicate. For sorted subsets, each replicate PCR was loaded with approximately 190 ng genomic DNA, equivalent to 25,000 to 35,000 T cell genomes. Purified libraries were quantified with a Qubit 3.0 fluorometer, sized on a Bioanalyzer 2100, and re-quantified with the KAPA Library Quantification kit. A separate single-read 150-cycle Illumina NextSeq 550 flow cell was used to sequence each immunoSEQ 96-well plate. The authors processed their data as follows. Because the immunoSEQ output included only junctional sequences and no quality scores, the filtering could not be the same as the filtering used for full-length reads. Sequences were annotated with PyIR, a Python wrapper for IgBLAST v1.9, using IMGT germline references to assign V/J genes and CDR3. Reads with weak V/J assignments (E-value above 1e-6), missing CDR3, stop codons, out-of-frame junctions, or ambiguous translated residues were removed. V3J clonotypes were defined as sequences sharing an identical inferred V gene, J gene, and CDR3 amino acid sequence. The percentage overlap between two repertoires was calculated by dividing the number of shared unique clonotypes by the size of the smaller repertoire. Three approaches were used to assess repertoire richness: RTK rarefaction, the Chao1 estimator, and Recon v2.1 estimates of unobserved clonotypes. For all TCRbeta clonotypes obtained by the gDNA method from a handful of donors, generation probabilities were computed with OLGA. What TCRdb holds here is the immuneACCESS table cut down to in-frame rearrangements. Part of the clones is not present; checked against another copy, under half of the missing clones reflect an unresolved V gene, and the others are unexplained. V and J calls and clone size are as listed in that table; D and trimming were resolved from the DNA. The sample table lists over 2,000,000 clones, about 93% of them with a count of one. Roughly 1.7% of the sample is in the top ten clones.

This receptor chain uses TRBV27 and TRBJ2-7, with the D gene possibly TRBD1 or TRBD2, each one fitting 5 bases. Sequenced: naive CD8+ T cells from PBMCs. The cell subset or site label corresponds to: CD45RA+CCR7+. The sequence was obtained from a man aged 18 to 29 in good health. Some clones in this sample may be carry-over from other donors' samples. This receptor carries the CDR3 CASSFGATYEQYF. The DNA reads TGTGCCAGCAGTTTCGGGGCTACGTACGAGCAGTACTTC.